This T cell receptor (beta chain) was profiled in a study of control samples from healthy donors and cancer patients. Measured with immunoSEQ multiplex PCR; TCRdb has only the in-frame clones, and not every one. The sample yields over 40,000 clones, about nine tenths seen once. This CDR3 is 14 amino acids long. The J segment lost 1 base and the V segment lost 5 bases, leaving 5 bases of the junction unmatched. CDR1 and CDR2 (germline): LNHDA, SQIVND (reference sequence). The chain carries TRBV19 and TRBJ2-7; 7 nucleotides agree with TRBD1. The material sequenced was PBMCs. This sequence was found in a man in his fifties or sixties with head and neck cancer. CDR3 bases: TGTGCCAGTAGTCTGTGGGACAGATCCTACGAGCAGTACTTC. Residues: CASSLWDRSYEQYF.